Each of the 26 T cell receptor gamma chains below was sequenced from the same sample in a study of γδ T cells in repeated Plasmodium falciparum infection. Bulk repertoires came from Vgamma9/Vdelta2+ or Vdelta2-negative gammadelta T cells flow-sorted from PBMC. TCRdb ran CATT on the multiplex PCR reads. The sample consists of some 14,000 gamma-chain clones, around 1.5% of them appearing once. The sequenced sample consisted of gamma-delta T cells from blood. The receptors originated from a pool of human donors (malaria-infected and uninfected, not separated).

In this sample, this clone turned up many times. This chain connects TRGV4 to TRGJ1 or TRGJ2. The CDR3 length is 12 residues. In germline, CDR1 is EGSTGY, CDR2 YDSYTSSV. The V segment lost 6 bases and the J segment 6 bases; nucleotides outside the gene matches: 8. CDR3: CATWFAGYKKLF. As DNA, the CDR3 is TGTGCCACCTGGTTCGCGGGTTATAAGAAACTCTTT.

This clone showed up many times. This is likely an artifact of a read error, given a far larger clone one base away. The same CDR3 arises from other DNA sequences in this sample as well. CDR3 nucleotide sequence: TGTGCCTTGTGGGAGGTGCGTGTGGGGTTCTATTATAAGAAACTCTTC. Translating gives CALWEVRVGFYYKKLF. The V gene was identified as TRGV9, while no J gene was called. This CDR3 is built from 16 residues. The V gene's germline CDR1 is GITISATS and CDR2 ISYDGTV (reference sequence).

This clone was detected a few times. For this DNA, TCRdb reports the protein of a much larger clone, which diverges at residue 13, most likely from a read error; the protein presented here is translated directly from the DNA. CDR3 in amino acids: CALWEVLTPELGRKIKVF. CDR3 in DNA: TGTGCCTTGTGGGAGGTGCTTACCCCGGAGTTGGGCAGAAAAATCAAGGTATTT. The genes are TRGV9 and TRGJP. The J gene, left out of TCRdb, was set here by checking the DNA against germline. In germline, CDR1 is GITISATS, CDR2 ISYDGTV (reference sequence). This CDR3 is built from 18 residues.

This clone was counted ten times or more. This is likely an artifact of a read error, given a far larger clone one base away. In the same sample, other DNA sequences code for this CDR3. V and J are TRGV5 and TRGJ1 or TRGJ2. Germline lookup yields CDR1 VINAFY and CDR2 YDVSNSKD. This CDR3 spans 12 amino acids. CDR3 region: CATWDRDYKKLF. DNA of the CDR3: TGTGCCACCTGGGACAGGGATTACAAGAAACTCTTT.

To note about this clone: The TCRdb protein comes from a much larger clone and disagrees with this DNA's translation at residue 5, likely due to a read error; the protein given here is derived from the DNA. The CDR3 nucleotides are TGTGCCACCTGGGGCGTGTCAACGCAAGAGTTGGGCAAAAAAATCAAGGTATTT. This gives the protein CATWGVSTQELGKKIKVF. The chain carries TRGV3 and TRGJP. The J gene was not available in TCRdb and was assigned here by matching the DNA to germline segments. The CDR3 runs 18 residues. J gave up 3 bases and V 5 bases, and 10 bases lay outside the gene matches. CDR1 VTNTFY and CDR2 YDVSTARD come from the germline V gene (reference sequence).

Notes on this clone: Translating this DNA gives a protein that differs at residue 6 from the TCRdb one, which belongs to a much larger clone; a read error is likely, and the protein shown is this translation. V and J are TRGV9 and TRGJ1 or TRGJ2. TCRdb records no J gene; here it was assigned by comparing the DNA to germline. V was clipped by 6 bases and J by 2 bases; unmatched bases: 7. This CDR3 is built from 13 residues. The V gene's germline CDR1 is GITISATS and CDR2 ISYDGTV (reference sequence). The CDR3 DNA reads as TGTGCCTTGTGGTTCCTCTATTATTATAAGAAACTCTTT. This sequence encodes CALWFLYYYKKLF.

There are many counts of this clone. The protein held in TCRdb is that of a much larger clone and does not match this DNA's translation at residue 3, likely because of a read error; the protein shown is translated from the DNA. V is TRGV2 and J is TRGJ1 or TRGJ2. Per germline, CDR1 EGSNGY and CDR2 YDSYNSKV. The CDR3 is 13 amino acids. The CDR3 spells CAAWDGPRHKKLF. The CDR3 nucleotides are TGTGCCGCCTGGGACGGGCCTCGCCATAAGAAACTCTTT.

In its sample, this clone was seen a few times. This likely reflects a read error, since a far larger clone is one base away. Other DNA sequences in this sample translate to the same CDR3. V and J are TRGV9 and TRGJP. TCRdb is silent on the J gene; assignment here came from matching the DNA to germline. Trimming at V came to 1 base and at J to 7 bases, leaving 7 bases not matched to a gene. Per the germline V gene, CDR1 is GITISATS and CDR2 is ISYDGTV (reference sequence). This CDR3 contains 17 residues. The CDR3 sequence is CALWEVKQELGKKIKVF. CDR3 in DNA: TGTGCCTTGTGGGAGGTAAAACAGGAGTTGGGCAAAAAAATCAAGGTATTT.

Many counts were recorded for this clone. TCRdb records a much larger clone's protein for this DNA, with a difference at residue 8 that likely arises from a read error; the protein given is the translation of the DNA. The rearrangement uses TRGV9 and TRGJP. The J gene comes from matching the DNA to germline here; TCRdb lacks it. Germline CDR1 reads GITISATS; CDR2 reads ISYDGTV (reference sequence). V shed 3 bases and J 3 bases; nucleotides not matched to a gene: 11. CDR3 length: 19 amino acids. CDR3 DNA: TGTGCCTTGTGGGAGCAAACAAGCCAGCAAGAGTTGGGCAAAAAAATCAAGGTATTT. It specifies CALWEQTSQQELGKKIKVF.

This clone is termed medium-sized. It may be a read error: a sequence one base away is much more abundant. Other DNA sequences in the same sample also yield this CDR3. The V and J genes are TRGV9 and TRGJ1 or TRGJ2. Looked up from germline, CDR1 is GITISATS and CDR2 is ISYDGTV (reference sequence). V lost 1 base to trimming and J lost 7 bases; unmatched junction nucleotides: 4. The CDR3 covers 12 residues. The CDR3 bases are TGTGCCTTGTGGGAGGTACGATATAAGAAACTCTTT. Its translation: CALWEVRYKKLF.

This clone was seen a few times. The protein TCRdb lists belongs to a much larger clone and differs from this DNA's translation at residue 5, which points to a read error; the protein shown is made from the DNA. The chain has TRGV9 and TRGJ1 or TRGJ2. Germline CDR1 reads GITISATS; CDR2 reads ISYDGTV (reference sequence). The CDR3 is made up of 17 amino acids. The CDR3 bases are TGTGCCTTGTGGCAGGTGCTTGGGATAGGAAATTATTATAAGAAACTCTTT. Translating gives CALWQVLGIGNYYKKLF.

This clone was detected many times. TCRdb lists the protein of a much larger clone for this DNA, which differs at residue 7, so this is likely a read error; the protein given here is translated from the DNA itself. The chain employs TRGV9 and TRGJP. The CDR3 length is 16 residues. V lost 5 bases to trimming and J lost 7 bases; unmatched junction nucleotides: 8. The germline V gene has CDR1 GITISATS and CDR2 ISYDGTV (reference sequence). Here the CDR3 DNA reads TGTGCCTTGTGGGCCCAAGATGAGTTGGGCAAAAAAATCAAGGTATTT. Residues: CALWAQDELGKKIKVF.

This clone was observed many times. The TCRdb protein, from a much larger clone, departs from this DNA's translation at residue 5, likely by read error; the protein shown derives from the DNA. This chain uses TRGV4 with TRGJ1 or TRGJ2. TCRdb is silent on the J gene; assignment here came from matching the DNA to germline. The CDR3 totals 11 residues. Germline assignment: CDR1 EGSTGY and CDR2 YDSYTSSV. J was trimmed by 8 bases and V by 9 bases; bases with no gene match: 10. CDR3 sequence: CATDPRDKKLF. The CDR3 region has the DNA TGTGCCACCGACCCCCGAGATAAGAAACTCTTT.

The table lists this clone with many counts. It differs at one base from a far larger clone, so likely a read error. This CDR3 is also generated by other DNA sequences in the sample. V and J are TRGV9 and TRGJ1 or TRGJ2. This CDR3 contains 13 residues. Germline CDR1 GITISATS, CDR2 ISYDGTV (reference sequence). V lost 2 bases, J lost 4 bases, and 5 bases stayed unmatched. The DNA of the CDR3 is TGTGCCTTGTGGGAGGCGGCCTATTATAAGAAACTCTTT. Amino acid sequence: CALWEAAYYKKLF.

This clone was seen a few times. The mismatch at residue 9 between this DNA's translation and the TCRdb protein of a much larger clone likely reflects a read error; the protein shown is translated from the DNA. The CDR3 loop reads CALWEPALSYYKKLF. Here the CDR3 DNA reads TGTGCCTTGTGGGAGCCCGCCTTGAGTTATTATAAGAAACTCTTT. This chain uses TRGV9 with TRGJ1 or TRGJ2. TCRdb leaves out the J gene; it was filled in here by matching the DNA to germline. The CDR3 sequence is 15 residues long. Germline CDR1 is GITISATS and CDR2 is ISYDGTV (reference sequence). J was trimmed by 3 bases and V by 3 bases; bases with no gene match: 11.

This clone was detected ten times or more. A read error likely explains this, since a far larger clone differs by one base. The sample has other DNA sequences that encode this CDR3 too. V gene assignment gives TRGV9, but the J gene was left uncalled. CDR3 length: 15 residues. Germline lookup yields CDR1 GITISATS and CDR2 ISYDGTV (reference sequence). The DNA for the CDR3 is TGTGCCTTGTGGGAGGCTCATCCTAATTATTATAAGAAGCTCTTT. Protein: CALWEAHPNYYKKLF.

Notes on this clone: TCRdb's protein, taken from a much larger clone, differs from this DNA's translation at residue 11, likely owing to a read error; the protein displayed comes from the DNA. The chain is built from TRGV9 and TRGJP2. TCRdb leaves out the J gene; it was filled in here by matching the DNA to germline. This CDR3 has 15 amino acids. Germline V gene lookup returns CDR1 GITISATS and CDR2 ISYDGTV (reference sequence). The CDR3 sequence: CALWEAYSSDRIKTF. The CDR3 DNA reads TGTGCCTTGTGGGAGGCGTATAGTAGTGATCGGATCAAGACGTTT.

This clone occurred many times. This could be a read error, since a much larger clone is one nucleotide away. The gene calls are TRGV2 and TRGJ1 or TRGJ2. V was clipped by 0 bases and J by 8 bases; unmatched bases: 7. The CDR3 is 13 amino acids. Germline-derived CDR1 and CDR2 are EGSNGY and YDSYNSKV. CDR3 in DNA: TGTGCCACCTGGGACGGGCATCGCCATAAGAAACTCTTT. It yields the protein CATWDGHRHKKLF.

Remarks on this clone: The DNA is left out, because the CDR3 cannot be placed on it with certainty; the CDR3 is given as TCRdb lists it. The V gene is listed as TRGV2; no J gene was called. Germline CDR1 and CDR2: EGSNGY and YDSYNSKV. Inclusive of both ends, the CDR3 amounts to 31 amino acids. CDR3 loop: CATWDGDYYKKPFGSGTTLVGTGKYRKNKTF.

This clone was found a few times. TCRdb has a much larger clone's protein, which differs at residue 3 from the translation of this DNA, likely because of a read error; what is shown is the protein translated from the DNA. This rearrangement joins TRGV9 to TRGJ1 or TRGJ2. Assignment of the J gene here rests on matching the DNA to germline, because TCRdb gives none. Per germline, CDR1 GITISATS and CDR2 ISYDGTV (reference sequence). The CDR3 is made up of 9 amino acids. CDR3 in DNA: TGTGCCTCGTGGGAAGGGAAACTCTTT. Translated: CASWEGKLF.

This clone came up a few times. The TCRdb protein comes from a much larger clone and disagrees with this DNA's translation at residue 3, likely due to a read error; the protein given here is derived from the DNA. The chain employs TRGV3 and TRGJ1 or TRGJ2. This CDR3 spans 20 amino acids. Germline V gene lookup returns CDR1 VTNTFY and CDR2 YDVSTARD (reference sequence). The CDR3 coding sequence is TGTGCCGCCTGGGACAGGCCGGCCCCCCCCCGGAACCCCACTACTTATAAGAAACTCTTT. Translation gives CAAWDRPAPPRNPTTYKKLF.

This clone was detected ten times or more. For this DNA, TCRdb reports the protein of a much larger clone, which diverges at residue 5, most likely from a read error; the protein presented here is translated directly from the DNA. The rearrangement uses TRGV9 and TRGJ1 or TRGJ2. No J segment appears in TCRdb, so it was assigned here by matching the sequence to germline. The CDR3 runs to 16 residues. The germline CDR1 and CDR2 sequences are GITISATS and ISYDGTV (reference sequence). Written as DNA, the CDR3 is TGTGCCTTGTGGGGGGTGCGTGTGGGGTTCTATTATAAGAAACTCTTT. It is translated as CALWGVRVGFYYKKLF.

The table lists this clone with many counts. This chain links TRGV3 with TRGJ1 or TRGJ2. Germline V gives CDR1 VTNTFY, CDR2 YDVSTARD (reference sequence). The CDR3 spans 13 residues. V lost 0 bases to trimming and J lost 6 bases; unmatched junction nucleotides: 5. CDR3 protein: CATWDRRSYKKLF. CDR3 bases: TGTGCCACCTGGGACAGGCGAAGTTATAAGAAACTCTTT.

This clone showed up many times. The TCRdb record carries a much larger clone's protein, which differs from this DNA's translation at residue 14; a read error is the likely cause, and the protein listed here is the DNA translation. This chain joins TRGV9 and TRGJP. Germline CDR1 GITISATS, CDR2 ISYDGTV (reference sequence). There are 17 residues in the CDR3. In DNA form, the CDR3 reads TGTGCCTTGTGGGAGGTGCGGGAAGAGTTGGGCAAAAAAAGCAAGGTATTT. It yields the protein CALWEVREELGKKSKVF.

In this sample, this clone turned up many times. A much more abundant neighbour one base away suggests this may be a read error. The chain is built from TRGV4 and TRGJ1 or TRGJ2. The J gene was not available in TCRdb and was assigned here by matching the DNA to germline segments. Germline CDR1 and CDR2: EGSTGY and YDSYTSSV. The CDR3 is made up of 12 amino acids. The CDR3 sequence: CATWDGNYKKLF. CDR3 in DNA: TGTGCCACTTGGGATGGTAATTATAAGAAACTCTTT.

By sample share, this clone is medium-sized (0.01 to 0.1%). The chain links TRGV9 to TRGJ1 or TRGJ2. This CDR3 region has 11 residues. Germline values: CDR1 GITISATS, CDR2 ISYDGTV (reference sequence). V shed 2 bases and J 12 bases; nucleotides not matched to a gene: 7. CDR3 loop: CALWEGRRKLF. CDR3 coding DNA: TGTGCCTTGTGGGAGGGGAGGAGGAAACTCTTT.